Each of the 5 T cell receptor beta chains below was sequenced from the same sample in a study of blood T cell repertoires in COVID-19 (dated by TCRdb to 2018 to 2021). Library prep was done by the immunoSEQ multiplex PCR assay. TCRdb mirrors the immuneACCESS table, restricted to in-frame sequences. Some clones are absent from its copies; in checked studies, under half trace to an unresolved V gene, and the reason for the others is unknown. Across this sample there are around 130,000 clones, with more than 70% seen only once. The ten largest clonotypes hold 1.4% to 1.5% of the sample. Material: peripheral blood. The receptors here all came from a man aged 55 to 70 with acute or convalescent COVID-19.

The chain's CDR3 is CASSLNAGVNEQFF. The CDR3 DNA sequence: TGCGCCAGCAGCTTGAACGCGGGAGTGAATGAGCAGTTCTTC. The V call is TRBV5-1, the J call TRBJ2-1; the match to TRBD2 covers 7 bases. With 1 base clipped from V and 7 bases from J, the junction kept 5 bases outside the gene matches. Germline values: CDR1 SGHRS, CDR2 YFSETQ. The CDR3 covers 14 residues.

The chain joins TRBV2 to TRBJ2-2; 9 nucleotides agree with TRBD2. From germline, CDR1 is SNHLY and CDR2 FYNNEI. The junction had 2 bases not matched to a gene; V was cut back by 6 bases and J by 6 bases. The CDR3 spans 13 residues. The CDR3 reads CASRSGRSGELFF. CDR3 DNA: TGTGCCAGCAGGAGCGGGAGGTCCGGGGAGCTGTTTTTT.

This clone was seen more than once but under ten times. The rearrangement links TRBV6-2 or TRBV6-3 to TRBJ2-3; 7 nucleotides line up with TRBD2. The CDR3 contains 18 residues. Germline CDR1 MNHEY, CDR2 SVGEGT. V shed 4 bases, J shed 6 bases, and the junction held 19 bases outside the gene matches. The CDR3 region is CASSFGGIVLAGADTQYF. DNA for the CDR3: TGTGCCAGCAGTTTCGGGGGAATTGTATTAGCGGGTGCGGATACGCAGTATTTT.

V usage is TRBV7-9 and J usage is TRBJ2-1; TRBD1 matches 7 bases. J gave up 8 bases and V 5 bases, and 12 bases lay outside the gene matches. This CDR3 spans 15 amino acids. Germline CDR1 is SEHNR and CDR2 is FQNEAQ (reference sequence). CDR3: CASSQGQAVVDEQFF. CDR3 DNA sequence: TGTGCCAGCAGCCAAGGACAGGCGGTAGTGGATGAGCAGTTCTTC.

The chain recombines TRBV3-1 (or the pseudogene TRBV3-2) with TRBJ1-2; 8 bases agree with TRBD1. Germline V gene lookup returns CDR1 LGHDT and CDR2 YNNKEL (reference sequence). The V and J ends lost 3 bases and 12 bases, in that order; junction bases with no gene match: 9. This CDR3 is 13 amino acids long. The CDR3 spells CASSHSDRGQHTF. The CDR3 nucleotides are TGTGCCAGCAGCCATTCCGACAGGGGCCAGCACACCTTC.